A selection of T cell receptor beta chains follows, all from one sample in a study of tumor-infiltrating T cells and Merkel cell polyomavirus. Sequencing used immunoSEQ multiplex PCR; TCRdb keeps in-frame clones, though not all of them. The sample records more than 20,000 clones, 70% to 90% being singletons. The sequenced sample was lymph node tissue. The receptors shown here come from a man in his forties or fifties with Merkel cell carcinoma. Each CDR3 is given with its conserved first and last residue. Rows may omit the clone size; those that give it use once, few, many or a size class.

abundance | j_gene | v_gene | len | CDR3aa
few | TRBJ1-1 | TRBV14 | 14 | CASSQELGATEAFF
NA | TRBJ2-7 | TRBV19 | 13 | CASRGRATYEQYF
NA | TRBJ2-5 | TRBV2 | 14 | CASSLNGPMETQYF
NA | TRBJ2-2 | TRBV9 | 17 | CASSVGLAGERSGELFF
NA | TRBJ2-2 | TRBV7-2 | 15 | CASSFRGRNTGELFF
NA | TRBJ2-3 | TRBV5-4 | 16 | CASSLGLAASTDTQYF
NA | TRBJ2-5 | TRBV6-1 | 13 | CASSEWAQETQYF
NA | TRBJ1-3 | TRBV30 | 15 | CAWSLGSLSGNTIYF
NA | TRBJ2-3 | TRBV11-3 | 18 | CASSLGAPTSASTDTQYF
NA | TRBJ2-1 | TRBV9 | 15 | CASSPEVAGVNEQFF
NA | TRBJ1-5 | TRBV25-1 | 14 | CASSPARGNQPQHF
NA | TRBJ2-5 | TRBV5-4 | 13 | CASSSGQGETQYF
NA | TRBJ1-3 | TRBV18 | 14 | CASSPENSGNTIYF
NA | TRBJ1-5 | TRBV19 | 13 | CASSIDRAQPQHF